The rows below give T cell receptor beta chains drawn from one sample of a study of blood T cell repertoires in COVID-19. Here immunoSEQ multiplex PCR was the method, and the copy in TCRdb shows in-frame clones only, minus some. The repertoire holds about 70,000 clones, with roughly 87% as singletons. Sequencing used peripheral blood. The source of these receptors is a man aged 80 or over with acute or convalescent COVID-19. Both conserved end residues are part of each CDR3. Fields, in order: V gene, CDR3 length, clone size, J gene, D gene, CDR3 protein, CDR3 DNA. A D gene is named only where the DNA matches it firmly. Expanded clones get a size class; other rows say once, few or many, or leave the size out.

>TRBV5-6|13|once|TRBJ2-7|NA
CASHREGRGEQYF
TGTGCCAGTCACAGGGAGGGGAGGGGTGAGCAGTACTTC
>TRBV5-5|17|NA|TRBJ2-2|NA
CASSPNPGEANTGELFF
TGTGCCAGCAGCCCCAATCCGGGGGAAGCGAACACCGGGGAGCTGTTTTTT
>TRBV6-5|16|NA|TRBJ1-4|NA
CASSYSMGASDEKLFF
TGTGCCAGCAGTTACTCGATGGGGGCGAGCGACGAAAAACTGTTTTTT
>TRBV10-2|15|few|TRBJ2-7|TRBD2
CASSDGGGRTYEQYF
TGCGCCAGCAGTGACGGGGGAGGGCGGACCTACGAGCAGTACTTC
>TRBV9|17|NA|TRBJ1-1|NA
CASSPPYAGGAPTEAFF
TGTGCCAGCAGCCCTCCCTACGCGGGGGGGGCCCCCACTGAAGCTTTCTTT
>TRBV2|14|few|TRBJ1-2|NA
CASSAEGGRGGYTF
TGTGCCAGCAGCGCCGAAGGCGGCCGTGGTGGCTACACCTTC
>TRBV6-6|12|once|TRBJ1-1|TRBD1
CASSAGQGVAFF
TGTGCCAGCAGTGCCGGACAGGGAGTAGCTTTCTTT
>TRBV6-1|17|NA|TRBJ1-4|NA
CASSDTDYGRFNEKLFF
TGTGCCAGCAGTGATACGGATTACGGGAGATTTAATGAAAAACTGTTTTTT
>TRBV18|18|NA|TRBJ1-4|TRBD1
CASSKNRGPGTTNEKLFF
TGTGCCAGCTCAAAAAACAGGGGCCCGGGGACAACTAATGAAAAACTGTTTTTT
>TRBV3-1/TRBV3-2|14|once|TRBJ1-1|NA
CASSRGGRYTEAFF
TGTGCCAGCAGCCGAGGGGGTAGATACACTGAAGCTTTCTTT
>TRBV5-8|14|NA|TRBJ1-1|NA
CASSRTRRNTEAFF
TGTGCCAGCTCCCGGACTCGGCGGAACACTGAAGCTTTCTTT
>TRBV2|12|NA|TRBJ1-1|TRBD1
CASSGQGSVAFF
TGTGCCAGCAGTGGACAGGGATCCGTCGCTTTCTTT
>TRBV24-1|13|NA|TRBJ2-5|NA
CATSGAGRETQYF
TGTGCCACCAGTGGGGCAGGGCGGGAGACCCAGTACTTC
>TRBV24-1|12|NA|TRBJ2-1|NA
CATSVRDNEQFF
TGTGCCACCAGTGTCCGGGACAATGAGCAGTTCTTC
>TRBV24-1|15|NA|TRBJ2-7|TRBD1
CATSASGTGGAGQYF
TGTGCCACCAGTGCATCCGGGACAGGGGGCGCCGGGCAGTACTTC
>TRBV2|14|NA|TRBJ2-2|NA
CASRSRANTGELFF
TGTGCCAGCAGAAGCAGGGCGAACACCGGGGAGCTGTTTTTT
>TRBV5-1|15|NA|TRBJ2-5|TRBD2
CASSLQGLAGETQYF
TGCGCCAGCAGCTTGCAGGGACTAGCTGGGGAGACCCAGTACTTC
>TRBV6-5|12|NA|TRBJ2-7|NA
CASSYSRYEQYF
TGTGCCAGCAGTTACTCTCGGTACGAGCAGTACTTC
>TRBV6-5|14|NA|TRBJ2-2|TRBD1
CASSLGQGSGELFF
TGTGCCAGCAGTTTGGGACAGGGGTCCGGGGAGCTGTTTTTT
>TRBV4-1|14|few|TRBJ2-7|NA
CASSQDLYNYEQYF
TGCGCCAGCAGCCAAGATCTTTACAACTACGAGCAGTACTTC
>TRBV30|13|once|TRBJ1-1|TRBD1
CAWSVRTGHVAFF
TGTGCCTGGAGTGTTCGGACAGGGCATGTAGCTTTCTTT
>TRBV13|17|NA|TRBJ2-1|TRBD2
CASSLVASGRGLNEQFF
TGTGCCAGCAGCTTAGTGGCTAGCGGGAGGGGGCTCAATGAGCAGTTCTTC
>TRBV24-1|18|NA|TRBJ2-3|TRBD2
CATSDLGKRTSGTGTQYF
TGTGCCACCAGTGATCTGGGAAAACGGACTAGCGGGACTGGTACGCAGTATTTT
>TRBV10-2|16|NA|TRBJ2-2|TRBD2
CASSESLAGYTGELFF
TGCGCCAGCAGTGAGTCGCTAGCGGGGTACACCGGGGAGCTGTTTTTT
>TRBV7-4|19|NA|TRBJ1-5|TRBD1
CASSPRGEPQRDSNQPQHF
TGTGCCAGCAGCCCCAGGGGGGAACCCCAAAGGGATAGCAATCAGCCCCAGCATTTT
>TRBV7-8|17|NA|TRBJ2-1|NA
CASSLGGLRSSYNEQFF
TGTGCCAGCAGCTTAGGGGGGCTCCGCAGCTCCTACAATGAGCAGTTCTTC
>TRBV24-1|16|NA|TRBJ1-2|NA
CATSDPTGGPNYGYTF
TGTGCCACCAGTGATCCCACAGGCGGTCCTAACTATGGCTACACCTTC
>TRBV7-9|15|NA|TRBJ2-5|TRBD2
CASSRGRGGQETQYF
TGTGCCAGCAGCCGAGGGAGGGGAGGCCAAGAGACCCAGTACTTC
>TRBV6-5|13|NA|TRBJ1-5|NA
CASSYFTVEPQHF
TGTGCCAGCAGTTACTTTACAGTTGAGCCCCAGCATTTT
>TRBV24-1|15|NA|TRBJ2-1|TRBD1
CATSDLGQGDNEQFF
TGTGCCACCAGTGATCTAGGACAGGGGGACAATGAGCAGTTCTTC
>TRBV25-1|14|NA|TRBJ1-1|NA
CASSGPTGGTEAFF
TGTGCCAGCAGTGGCCCCACCGGAGGCACTGAAGCTTTCTTT
>TRBV19|14|few|TRBJ2-1|NA
CASGTLGSYNEQFF
TGTGCCAGTGGGACACTAGGCTCCTACAATGAGCAGTTCTTC
>TRBV4-3|16|NA|TRBJ2-7|NA
CASSQEFGIPAYEQYF
TGCGCCAGCAGCCAAGAATTCGGTATTCCTGCCTACGAGCAGTACTTC
>TRBV10-2|15|once|TRBJ2-5|TRBD1
CASRDPGTVQETQYF
TGCGCCAGCAGGGACCCTGGGACAGTACAAGAGACCCAGTACTTC
>TRBV11-3|15|NA|TRBJ2-7|NA
CASSLGLDSSYEQYF
TGTGCCAGCAGCTTAGGTCTTGACAGCTCCTACGAGCAGTACTTC
>TRBV5-1|16|NA|TRBJ1-2|NA
CASSDSPGIAVDGYTF
TGCGCCAGCAGCGATTCCCCGGGAATCGCGGTCGATGGCTACACCTTC
>TRBV5-1|12|NA|TRBJ2-1|NA
CASSLGQGRQFF
TGCGCCAGCAGCTTGGGGCAGGGGAGGCAGTTCTTC
>TRBV10-2|15|NA|TRBJ2-1|TRBD2
CASSSGTSGRAEQFF
TGCGCCAGCAGTTCCGGGACTAGCGGGAGGGCTGAGCAGTTCTTC
>TRBV6-5|16|NA|TRBJ2-1|TRBD1
CASSYRLGQGSGEQFF
TGTGCCAGCAGTTACCGGCTGGGACAGGGGTCCGGTGAGCAGTTCTTC